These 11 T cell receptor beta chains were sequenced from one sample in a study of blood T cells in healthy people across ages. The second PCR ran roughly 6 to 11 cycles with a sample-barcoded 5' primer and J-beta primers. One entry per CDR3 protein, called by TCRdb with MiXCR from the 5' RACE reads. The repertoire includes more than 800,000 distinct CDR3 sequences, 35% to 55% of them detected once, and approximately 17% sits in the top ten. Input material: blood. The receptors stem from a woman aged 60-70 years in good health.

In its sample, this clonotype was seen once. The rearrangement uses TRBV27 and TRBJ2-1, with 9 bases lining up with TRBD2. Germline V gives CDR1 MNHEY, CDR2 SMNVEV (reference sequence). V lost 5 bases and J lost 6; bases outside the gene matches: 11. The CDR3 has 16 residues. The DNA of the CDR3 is TGTGCCAGCAGTCGGGGCCCGACTAGCGGACGCAATGAGCAGTTCTTC. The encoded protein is CASSRGPTSGRNEQFF.

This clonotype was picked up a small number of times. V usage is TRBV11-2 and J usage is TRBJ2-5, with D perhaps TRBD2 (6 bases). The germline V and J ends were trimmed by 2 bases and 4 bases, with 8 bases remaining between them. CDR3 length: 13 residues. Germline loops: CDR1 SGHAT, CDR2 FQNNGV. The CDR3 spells CASSLWRGETQYF. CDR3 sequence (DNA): TGTGCCAGCAGCTTATGGCGGGGAGAGACCCAGTACTTC.

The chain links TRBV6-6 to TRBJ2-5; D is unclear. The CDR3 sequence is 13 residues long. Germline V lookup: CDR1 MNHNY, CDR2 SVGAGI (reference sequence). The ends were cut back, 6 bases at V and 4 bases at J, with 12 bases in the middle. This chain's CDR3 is CASRAPTRETQYF. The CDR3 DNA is TGTGCCAGCAGAGCTCCAACACGAGAGACCCAGTACTTC.

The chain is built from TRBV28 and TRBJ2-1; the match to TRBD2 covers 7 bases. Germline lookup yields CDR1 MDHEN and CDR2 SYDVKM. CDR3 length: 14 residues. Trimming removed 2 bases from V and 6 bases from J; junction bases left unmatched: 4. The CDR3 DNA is TGTGCCAGCAGTTTAGGGCGGGGGAGCAATGAGCAGTTCTTC. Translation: CASSLGRGSNEQFF.

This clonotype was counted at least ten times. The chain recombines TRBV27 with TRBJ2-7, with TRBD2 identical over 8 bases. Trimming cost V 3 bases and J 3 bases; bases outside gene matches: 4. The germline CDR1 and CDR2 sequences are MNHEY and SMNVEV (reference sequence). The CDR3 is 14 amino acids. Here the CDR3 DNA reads TGTGCCAGCAGTTTTGGTCTAGCGGGCTACGAGCAGTACTTC. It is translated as CASSFGLAGYEQYF.

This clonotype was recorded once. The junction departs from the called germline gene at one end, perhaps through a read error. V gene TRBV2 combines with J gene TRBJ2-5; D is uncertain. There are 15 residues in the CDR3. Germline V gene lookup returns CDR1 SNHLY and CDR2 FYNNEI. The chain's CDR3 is CAGSEETVPQETQYF. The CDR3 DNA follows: TGTGCCGGCAGTGAAGAGACTGTACCGCAAGAGACCCAGTACTTC.

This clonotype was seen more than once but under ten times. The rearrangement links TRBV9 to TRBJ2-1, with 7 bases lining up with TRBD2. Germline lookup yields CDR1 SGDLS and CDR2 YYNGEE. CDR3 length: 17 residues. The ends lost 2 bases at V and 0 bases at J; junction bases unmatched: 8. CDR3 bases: TGTGCCAGCAGCGTGGAGGGCGGGAGCGGCTCCTACAATGAGCAGTTCTTC. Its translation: CASSVEGGSGSYNEQFF.

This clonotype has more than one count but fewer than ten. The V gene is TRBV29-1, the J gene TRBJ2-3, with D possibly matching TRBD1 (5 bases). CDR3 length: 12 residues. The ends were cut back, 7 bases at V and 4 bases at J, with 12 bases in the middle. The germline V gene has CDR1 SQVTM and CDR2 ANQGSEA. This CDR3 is CSGSGAPDTQYF. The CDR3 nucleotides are TGCAGCGGATCTGGGGCCCCAGATACGCAGTATTTT.

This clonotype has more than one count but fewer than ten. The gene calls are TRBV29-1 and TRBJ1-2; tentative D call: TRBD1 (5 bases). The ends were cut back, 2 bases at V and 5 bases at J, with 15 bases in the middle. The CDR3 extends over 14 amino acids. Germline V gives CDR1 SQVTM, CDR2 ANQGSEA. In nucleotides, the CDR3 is TGCAGCGTTGAATTCGCGTCAGGGAGGTATGGCTACACCTTC. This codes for CSVEFASGRYGYTF.

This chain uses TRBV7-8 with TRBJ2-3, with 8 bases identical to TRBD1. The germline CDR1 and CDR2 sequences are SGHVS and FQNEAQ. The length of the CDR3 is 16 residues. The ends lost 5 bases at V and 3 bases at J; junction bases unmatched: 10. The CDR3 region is CASSAPPGQATDTQYF. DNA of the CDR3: TGTGCCAGCAGCGCGCCCCCGGGACAGGCAACAGATACGCAGTATTTT.

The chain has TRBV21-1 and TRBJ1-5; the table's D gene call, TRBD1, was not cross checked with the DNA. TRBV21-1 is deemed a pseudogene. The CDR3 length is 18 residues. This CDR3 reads CASSTRRGLTSFNQPQHF. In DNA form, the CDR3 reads TGTGCCAGCAGCACTCGCAGGGGGCTCACCTCCTTCAATCAGCCCCAGCATTTT.